Listed below are T cell receptor beta chains from one sample, sequenced in a study of human T cells and chemical hapten exposure. TCRdb re-called the RACE reads through MiXCR, storing one row per CDR3 protein. The data show tens of thousands of distinct CDR3 sequences, with roughly 10% seen just once and about 4% held by the top ten. The starting material was whole blood, obtained in connection with sensitization to the hapten diphenylcyclopropenone (DPC). The receptors derive from a woman between 40 and 50 years old with alopecia areata. Some clones in this sample may be carry-over from other donors' samples. Both conserved end residues are part of each CDR3.

j_call v_call cdr3_aa
TRBJ1-1 TRBV10-3 CAISGQVGNTEAFF
TRBJ1-1 TRBV11-2 CASSLEGISAEAFF
TRBJ2-7 TRBV27 CASSDRGRGGMYEQYF
TRBJ2-7 TRBV27 CASSSQREGHAGKYF
TRBJ2-5 TRBV12-3/TRBV12-4 CASSLGGPETQYF
TRBJ2-7 TRBV23-1 CASAPSGQTRYEQYF
TRBJ2-5 TRBV4-1 CASSQDDYPSQETQYF
TRBJ2-1 TRBV29-1 CSIAGATYNEQFF
TRBJ2-7 TRBV20-1 CSARTTGLQYEQYF
TRBJ2-2 TRBV24-1 CATSDSPGASGTRRDNTGELFF
TRBJ2-7 TRBV30 CAGVTVYEQYF
TRBJ2-1 TRBV30 CAWTVGLAGTEQFF
TRBJ1-2 TRBV29-1 CSVEGGITNYGYTF
TRBJ1-4 TRBV11-2 CASSLDQGRSEKLFF
TRBJ1-5 TRBV7-2 CASSPSSNQPQHF
TRBJ2-1 TRBV7-6 CASQGTSEFNEQFF
TRBJ2-3 TRBV10-3 CAISESGTGSYTQYF
TRBJ1-1 TRBV11-2 CASSLEQTTNTEAFF
TRBJ1-5 TRBV7-9 CASSPNEGGRNQPQHF
TRBJ1-2 TRBV9 CASSVHMAPRENYGYTF
TRBJ2-7 TRBV28 CASSPRGEQYF
TRBJ1-5 TRBV6-2/TRBV6-3 CASSAAPSPQHF
TRBJ1-1 TRBV6-5 CASTQPGAVATEAFF
TRBJ1-1 TRBV6-2/TRBV6-3 CASSQPGTLHTEAFF
TRBJ2-1 TRBV7-9 CASSWISGGSYNEQFF
TRBJ2-1 TRBV29-1 CSESSGGNEQFF
TRBJ1-2 TRBV9 CASSFSPRDNPNYGYTF
TRBJ2-1 TRBV2 CASRGDFSGYNEQFF
TRBJ1-6 TRBV4-3 CASSLGAGQGRFFNNSPLHF